This TCR beta chain was sequenced during a study of radiotherapy plus CTLA-4 blockade in lung cancer. TCRdb keeps only in-frame clones here, not all; method: immunoSEQ multiplex PCR. The sample has 65,000 to 100,000 clones; roughly 80% are singletons. From germline, CDR1 is SEHNR and CDR2 FQNEAQ (reference sequence). The CDR3 is 16 amino acids. V dropped 2 bases and J dropped 1 base, with 14 bases sitting between them. The sequence derives from a human donor with non-small cell lung cancer who had stable disease on radiotherapy plus ipilimumab. The V gene is TRBV7-9, the J gene TRBJ1-1; D may be TRBD1 (5 bases). Here the sequenced sample was peripheral blood, taken from a patient treated with radiotherapy plus ipilimumab. Here the CDR3 reads CASSLRRPGSNTEAFF. CDR3 bases: TGTGCCAGCAGCTTACGGCGGCCAGGGTCGAACACTGAAGCTTTCTTT.